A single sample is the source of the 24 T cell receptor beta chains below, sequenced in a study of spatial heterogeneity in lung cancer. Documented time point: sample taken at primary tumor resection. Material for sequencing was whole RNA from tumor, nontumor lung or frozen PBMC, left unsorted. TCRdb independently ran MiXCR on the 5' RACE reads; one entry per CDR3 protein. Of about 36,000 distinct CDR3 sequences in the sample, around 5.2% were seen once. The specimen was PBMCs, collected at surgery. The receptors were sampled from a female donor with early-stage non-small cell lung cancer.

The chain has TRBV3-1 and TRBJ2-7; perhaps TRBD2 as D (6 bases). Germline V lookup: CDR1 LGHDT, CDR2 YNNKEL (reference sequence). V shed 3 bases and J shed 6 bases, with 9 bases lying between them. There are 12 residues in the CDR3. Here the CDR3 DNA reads TGTGCCAGCAGCCACGGGGGATTCGAGCAGTACTTC. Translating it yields CASSHGGFEQYF.

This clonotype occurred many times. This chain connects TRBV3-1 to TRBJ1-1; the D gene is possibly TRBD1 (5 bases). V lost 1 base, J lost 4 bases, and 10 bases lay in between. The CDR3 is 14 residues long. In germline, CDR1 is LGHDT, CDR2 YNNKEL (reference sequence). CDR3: CASSQVAGTTEAFF. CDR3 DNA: TGTGCCAGCAGCCAAGTGGCAGGGACCACTGAAGCTTTCTTT.

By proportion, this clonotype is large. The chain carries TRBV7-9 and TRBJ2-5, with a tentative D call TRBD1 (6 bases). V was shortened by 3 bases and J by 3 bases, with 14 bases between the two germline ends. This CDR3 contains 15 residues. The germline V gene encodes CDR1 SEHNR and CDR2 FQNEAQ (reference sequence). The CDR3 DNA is TGTGCCAGCAGCTTCACCCCAGGGGACGAAGAGACCCAGTACTTC. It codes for CASSFTPGDEETQYF.

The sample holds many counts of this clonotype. In DNA, the CDR3 is TGTGCCAGCAGCTTACCACCGGGAGGGGGCAATTCACCCCTCCACTTT. Translating it yields CASSLPPGGGNSPLHF. This chain links TRBV7-9 with TRBJ1-6, with 7 bases matching TRBD1. The germline CDR1 and CDR2 sequences are SEHNR and FQNEAQ (reference sequence). This CDR3 region has 16 residues. V trimming: 2 bases; J trimming: 7 bases; junction bases outside the gene matches: 8.

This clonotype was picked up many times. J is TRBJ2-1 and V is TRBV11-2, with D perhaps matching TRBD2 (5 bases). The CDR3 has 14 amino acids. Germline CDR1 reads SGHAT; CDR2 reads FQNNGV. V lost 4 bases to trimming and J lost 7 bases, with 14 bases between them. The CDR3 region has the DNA TGTGCCAGCAGCTCGACCCGAGGGTTAAATGAGCAGTTCTTC. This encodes CASSSTRGLNEQFF. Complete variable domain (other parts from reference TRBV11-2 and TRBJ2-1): EAGVAQSPRYKIIEKRQSVAFWCNPISGHATLYWYQQILGQGPKLLIQFQNNGVVDDSQLPKDRFSAERLKGVDSTLKIQPAKLEDSAVYLCASSSTRGLNEQFFGPGTRLTVL.

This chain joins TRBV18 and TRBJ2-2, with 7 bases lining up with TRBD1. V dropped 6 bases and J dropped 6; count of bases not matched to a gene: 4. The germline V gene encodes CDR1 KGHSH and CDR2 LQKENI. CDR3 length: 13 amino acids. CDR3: CASSRGQAGELFF. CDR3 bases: TGTGCCAGCTCGCGCGGACAGGCCGGGGAGCTGTTTTTT.

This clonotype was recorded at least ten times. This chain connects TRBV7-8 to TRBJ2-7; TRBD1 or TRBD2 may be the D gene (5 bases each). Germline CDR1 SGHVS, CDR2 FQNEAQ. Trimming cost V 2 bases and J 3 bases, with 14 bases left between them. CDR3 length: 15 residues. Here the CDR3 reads CASSLLARTFYEQYF. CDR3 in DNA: TGTGCCAGCAGCTTATTAGCGCGGACATTCTACGAGCAGTACTTC. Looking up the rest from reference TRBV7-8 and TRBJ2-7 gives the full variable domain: GAGVSQSPRYKVAKRGQDVALRCDPISGHVSLFWYQQALGQGPEFLTYFQNEAQLDKSGLPSDRFFAERPEGSVSTLKIQRTQQEDSAVYLCASSLLARTFYEQYFGPGTRLTVT.

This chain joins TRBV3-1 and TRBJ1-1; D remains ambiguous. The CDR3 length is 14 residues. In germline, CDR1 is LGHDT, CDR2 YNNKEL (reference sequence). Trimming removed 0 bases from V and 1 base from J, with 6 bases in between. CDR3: CASSQEEWNTEAFF. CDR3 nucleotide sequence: TGTGCCAGCAGCCAAGAAGAATGGAACACTGAAGCTTTCTTT.

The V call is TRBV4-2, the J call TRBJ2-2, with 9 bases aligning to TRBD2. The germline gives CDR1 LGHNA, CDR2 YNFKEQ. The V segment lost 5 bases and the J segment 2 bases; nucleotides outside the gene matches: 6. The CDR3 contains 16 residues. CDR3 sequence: CASSFKRGDNTGELFF. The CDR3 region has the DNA TGTGCCAGCAGCTTCAAGCGGGGGGACAACACCGGGGAGCTGTTTTTT.

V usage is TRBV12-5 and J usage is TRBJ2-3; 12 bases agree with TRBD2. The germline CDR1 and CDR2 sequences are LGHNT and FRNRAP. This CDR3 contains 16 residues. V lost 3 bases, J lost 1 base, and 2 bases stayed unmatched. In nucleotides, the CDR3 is TGTGCTAGTGGTTTCGGACTAGCGGGGCGCACAGATACGCAGTATTTT. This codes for CASGFGLAGRTDTQYF.

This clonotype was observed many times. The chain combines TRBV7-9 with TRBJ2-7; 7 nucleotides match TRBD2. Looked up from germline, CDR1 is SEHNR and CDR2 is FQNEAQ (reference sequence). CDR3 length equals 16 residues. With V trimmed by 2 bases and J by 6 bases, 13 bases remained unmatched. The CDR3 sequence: CASSLSLGRSKCEQYF. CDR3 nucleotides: TGTGCCAGCAGCTTATCCCTCGGGAGGTCCAAATGCGAGCAGTACTTC.

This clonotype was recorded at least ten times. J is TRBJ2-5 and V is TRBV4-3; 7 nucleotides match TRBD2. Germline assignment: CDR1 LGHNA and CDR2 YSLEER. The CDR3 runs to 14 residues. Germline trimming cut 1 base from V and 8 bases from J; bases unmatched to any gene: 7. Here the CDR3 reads CASSQGSGEGTQYF. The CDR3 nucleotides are TGCGCCAGCAGCCAAGGCAGCGGGGAAGGTACCCAGTACTTC.

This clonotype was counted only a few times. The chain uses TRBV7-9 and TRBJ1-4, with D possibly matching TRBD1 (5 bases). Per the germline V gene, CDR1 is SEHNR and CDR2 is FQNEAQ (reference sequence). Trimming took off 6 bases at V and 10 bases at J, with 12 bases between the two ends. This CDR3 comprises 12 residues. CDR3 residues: CASSYRLGKLFF. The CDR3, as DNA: TGTGCCAGCAGTTACAGGTTGGGAAAACTGTTTTTT.

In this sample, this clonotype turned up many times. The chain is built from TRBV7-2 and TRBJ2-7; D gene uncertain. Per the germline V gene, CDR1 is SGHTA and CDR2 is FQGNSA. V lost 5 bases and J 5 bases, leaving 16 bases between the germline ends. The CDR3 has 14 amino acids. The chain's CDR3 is CASSPRTSSNEQYF. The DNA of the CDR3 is TGTGCCAGCAGCCCCAGGACCAGCAGTAACGAGCAGTACTTC.

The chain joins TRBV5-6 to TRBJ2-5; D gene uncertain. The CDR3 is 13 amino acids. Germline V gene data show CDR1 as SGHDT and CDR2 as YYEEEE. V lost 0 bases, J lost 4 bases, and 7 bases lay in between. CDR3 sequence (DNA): TGTGCCAGCAGCTTGGAGGTCCCAGAGACCCAGTACTTC. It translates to CASSLEVPETQYF.

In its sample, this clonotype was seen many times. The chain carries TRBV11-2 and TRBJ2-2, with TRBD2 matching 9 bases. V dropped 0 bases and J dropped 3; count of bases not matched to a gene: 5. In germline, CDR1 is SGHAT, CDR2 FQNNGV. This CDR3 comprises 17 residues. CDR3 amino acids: CASSLEVAGVDTGELFF. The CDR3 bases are TGTGCCAGCAGCTTAGAGGTAGCGGGAGTGGACACCGGGGAGCTGTTTTTT.

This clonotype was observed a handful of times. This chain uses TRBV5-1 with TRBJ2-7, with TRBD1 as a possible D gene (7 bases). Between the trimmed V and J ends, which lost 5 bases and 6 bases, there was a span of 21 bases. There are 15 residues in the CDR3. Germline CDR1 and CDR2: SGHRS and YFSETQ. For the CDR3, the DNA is TGCGCCAGCAGGGAAATGGAGGGGGCAATCGGCGAGCAGTACTTC. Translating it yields CASREMEGAIGEQYF.

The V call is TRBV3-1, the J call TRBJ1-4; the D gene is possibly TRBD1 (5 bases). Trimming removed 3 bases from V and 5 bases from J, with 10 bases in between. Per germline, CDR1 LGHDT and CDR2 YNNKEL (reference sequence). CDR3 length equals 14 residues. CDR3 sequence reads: CASSHVGENEKLFF. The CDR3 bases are TGTGCCAGCAGCCATGTGGGGGAGAATGAAAAACTGTTTTTT. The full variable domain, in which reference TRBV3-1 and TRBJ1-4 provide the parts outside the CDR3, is DTAVSQTPKYLVTQMGNDKSIKCEQNLGHDTMYWYKQDSKKFLKIMFSYNNKELIINETVPNRFSPKSPDKAHLNLHINSLELGDSAVYFCASSHVGENEKLFFGSGTQLSVL.

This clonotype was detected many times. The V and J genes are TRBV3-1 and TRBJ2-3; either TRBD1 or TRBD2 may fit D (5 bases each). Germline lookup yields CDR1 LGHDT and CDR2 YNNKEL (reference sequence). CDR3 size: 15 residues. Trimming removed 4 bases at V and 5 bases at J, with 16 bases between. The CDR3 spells CASSRWGWDGDTQYF. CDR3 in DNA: TGTGCCAGCAGCCGATGGGGGTGGGATGGAGATACGCAGTATTTT.

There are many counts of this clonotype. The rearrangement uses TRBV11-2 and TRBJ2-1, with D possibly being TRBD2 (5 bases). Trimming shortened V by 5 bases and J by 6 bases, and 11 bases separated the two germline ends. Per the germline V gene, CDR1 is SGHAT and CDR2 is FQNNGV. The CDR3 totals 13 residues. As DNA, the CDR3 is TGTGCCAGCAGCCCGGGGTGGGGCAATGAGCAGTTCTTC. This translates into CASSPGWGNEQFF.

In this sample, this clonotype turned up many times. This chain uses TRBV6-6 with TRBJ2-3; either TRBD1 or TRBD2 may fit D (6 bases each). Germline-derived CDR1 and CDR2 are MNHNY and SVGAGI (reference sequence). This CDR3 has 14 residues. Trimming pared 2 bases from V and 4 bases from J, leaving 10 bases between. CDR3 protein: CASSYGGLADTQYF. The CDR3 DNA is TGTGCCAGCAGTTACGGGGGGCTGGCAGATACGCAGTATTTT.

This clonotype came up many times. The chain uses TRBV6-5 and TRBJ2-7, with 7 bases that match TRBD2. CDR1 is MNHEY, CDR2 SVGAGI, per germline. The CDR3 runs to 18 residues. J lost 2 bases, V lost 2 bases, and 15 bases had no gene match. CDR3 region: CASSYTQTSWGDTYEQYF. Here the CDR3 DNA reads TGTGCCAGCAGTTACACCCAGACTAGCTGGGGTGACACCTACGAGCAGTACTTC.

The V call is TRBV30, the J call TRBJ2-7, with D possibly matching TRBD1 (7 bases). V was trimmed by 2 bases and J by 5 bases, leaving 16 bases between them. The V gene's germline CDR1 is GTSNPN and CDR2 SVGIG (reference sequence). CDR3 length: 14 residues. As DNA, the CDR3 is TGTGCCTGGAGTTCCTTCACAGGGGAGGACGAGCAGTACTTC. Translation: CAWSSFTGEDEQYF.

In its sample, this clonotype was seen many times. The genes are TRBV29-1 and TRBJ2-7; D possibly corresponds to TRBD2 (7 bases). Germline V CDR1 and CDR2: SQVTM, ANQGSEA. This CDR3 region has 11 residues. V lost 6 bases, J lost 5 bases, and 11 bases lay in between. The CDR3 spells CSVGGGHEQYF. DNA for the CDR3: TGCAGCGTGGGCGGGGGCCACGAGCAGTACTTC.